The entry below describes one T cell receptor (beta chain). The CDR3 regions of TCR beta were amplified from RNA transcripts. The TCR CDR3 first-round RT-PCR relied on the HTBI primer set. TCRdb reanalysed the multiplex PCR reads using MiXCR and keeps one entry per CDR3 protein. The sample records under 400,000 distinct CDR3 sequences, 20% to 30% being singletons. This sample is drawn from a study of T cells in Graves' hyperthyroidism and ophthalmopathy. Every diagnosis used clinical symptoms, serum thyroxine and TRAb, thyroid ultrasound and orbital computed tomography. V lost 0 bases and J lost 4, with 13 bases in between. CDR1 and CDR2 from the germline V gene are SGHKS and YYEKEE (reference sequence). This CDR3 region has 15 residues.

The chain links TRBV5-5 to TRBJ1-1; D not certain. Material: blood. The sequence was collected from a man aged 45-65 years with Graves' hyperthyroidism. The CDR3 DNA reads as TGTGCCAGCAGCTTGGACCCGGGATTGAGCACTGAAGCTTTCTTT. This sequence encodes CASSLDPGLSTEAFF.